The 8 T cell receptor beta chains in this list originate from one sample, sequenced in a study of blood T cells in healthy people across ages. With a J-beta primer mix and a sample-barcoded 5' primer, a second PCR ran 7 to 11 cycles. TCRdb re-analysed the 5' RACE reads in MiXCR, keeping a single row per CDR3 protein. The repertoire holds more than 800,000 distinct CDR3 sequences, with more than 40% as singletons. The sequencing sample was made of blood. These receptors were taken from a woman in her fifties or sixties in good health.

V is TRBV7-9 and J is TRBJ2-1; no clear D. The CDR3 has 16 residues. CDR1 and CDR2 (germline): SEHNR, FQNEAQ (reference sequence). The V end lost 1 base, the J end lost 0 bases, and 10 bases lay between the germline ends. CDR3 nucleotides: TGTGCCAGCAGCTTAGACACTATAAGCTCCTACAATGAGCAGTTCTTC. This translates into CASSLDTISSYNEQFF. The full variable domain, with the rest looked up from reference TRBV7-9 and TRBJ2-1, is DTGVSQNPRHKITKRGQNVTFRCDPISEHNRLYWYRQTLGQGPEFLTYFQNEAQLEKSRLLSDRFSAERPKGSFSTLEIQRTEQGDSAMYLCASSLDTISSYNEQFFGPGTRLTVL.

This clonotype was found a few times. The genes are TRBV15 and TRBJ2-7; D gene ambiguous. V lost 3 bases and J lost 5, with 5 bases in between. CDR1 LNHNV and CDR2 YYDKDF come from the germline V gene (reference sequence). The CDR3 has 11 amino acids. The CDR3 sequence is CATSSSDEQYF. In DNA form, the CDR3 reads TGTGCCACCAGCAGCTCGGACGAGCAGTACTTC.

This clonotype was observed many times. The chain couples TRBV20-1 to TRBJ2-4, with D maybe TRBD2 (5 bases). With 0 bases removed from V and 2 bases from J, the gap between germline ends came to 8 bases. Germline CDR1 is DFQATT and CDR2 is SNEGSKA (reference sequence). There are 14 residues in the CDR3. This chain's CDR3 is CSARDGGPKNIQYF. For the CDR3, the DNA is TGCAGTGCTAGAGATGGAGGACCCAAAAACATTCAGTACTTC.

The chain joins TRBV3-1 to TRBJ2-5; 7 bases line up with TRBD1. The last part of the DNA fits TRBJ2-7 better; the J call may be wrong. The CDR3 length is 14 residues. CDR1 and CDR2 from the germline V gene are LGHDT and YNNKEL (reference sequence). The CDR3: CASSTGSLGYEQYF. The CDR3, as DNA: TGTGCCAGCTCGACAGGGAGTTTGGGATACGAGCAGTACTTC.

In nucleotides, the CDR3 is TGTGCCAGCCTAACCGTCGGGACCCAGTACTTC. It encodes CASLTVGTQYF. This chain links TRBV2 with TRBJ2-5; D not certain. The CDR3 spans 11 residues. The germline V and J ends were trimmed by 8 bases and 7 bases, with 11 bases remaining between them. Germline CDR1 reads SNHLY; CDR2 reads FYNNEI.

The V gene is TRBV19, the J gene TRBJ1-2; 7 bases fit TRBD1. The CDR3 totals 15 residues. V was pared by 6 bases and J by 1 base, with 8 bases of the junction left unmatched. The germline V gene encodes CDR1 LNHDA and CDR2 SQIVND (reference sequence). The CDR3 DNA follows: TGTGCCAGTAGACAATCGGGACAGCTTAACTATGGCTACACCTTC. Protein sequence: CASRQSGQLNYGYTF. Full variable domain (outside the CDR3, taken from reference TRBV19 and TRBJ1-2): DGGITQSPKYLFRKEGQNVTLSCEQNLNHDAMYWYRQDPGQGLRLIYYSQIVNDFQKGDIAEGYSVSREKKESFPLTVTSAQKNPTAFYLCASRQSGQLNYGYTFGSGTRLTVV.

The chain uses TRBV7-2 and TRBJ2-4, with a tentative D call TRBD1 (5 bases). V dropped 3 bases and J dropped 13 bases, with 16 bases sitting between them. The germline CDR1 and CDR2 sequences are SGHTA and FQGNSA. This CDR3 has 13 amino acids. For the CDR3, the DNA is TGTGCCAGCAGCTTCCCGACAGAAGGTCAGCAGTACTTC. Its protein product is CASSFPTEGQQYF.

The gene calls are TRBV2 and TRBJ2-5; 8 nucleotides line up with TRBD1. Germline values: CDR1 SNHLY, CDR2 FYNNEI. V shed 4 bases and J 4 bases; nucleotides not matched to a gene: 2. This CDR3 is 13 amino acids long. This CDR3 reads CASSVDRVETQYF. As DNA, the CDR3 is TGTGCCAGCAGTGTGGACAGGGTAGAGACCCAGTACTTC.